This is a list of T cell receptor beta chains from one sample in a study of OX40 agonist ivuxolimab in advanced cancers. The method was immunoSEQ multiplex PCR; TCRdb's version includes in-frame clones alone and lacks a portion of them. The sample includes tens of thousands of clones, about nine tenths of them seen just once. Sample: CD4+ or CD8+ T cells sorted from blood, taken in a trial of the OX40 agonist ivuxolimab. Receptors originate from an adult with an advanced solid tumor such as melanoma, head and neck, liver or kidney cancer. The CDR3 runs from the conserved cysteine through the conserved F or W. D genes are given only for firm matches. Expanded clones are given a class, and other clones once, few, many or no size at all.

.,.,TRBJ2-1,14,TRBV6-5,TGTGCCAGCAGTTACTTGGTTGGCCCCAATGAGCAGTTCTTC,CASSYLVGPNEQFF
.,TRBD2,TRBJ2-1,15,TRBV4-1,TGCGCCAGCAGCCAAGGCAGCGGGAAATACAATGAGCAGTTCTTC,CASSQGSGKYNEQFF
.,.,TRBJ2-5,14,TRBV27,TGTGCCAGCAGTTTAAACCCCGGTACGGGGACCCAGTACTTC,CASSLNPGTGTQYF
.,.,TRBJ1-2,13,TRBV13,TGTGCCAGCAGCTTAGGCGGTAAACAGACAGCTTTCTTC,CASSLGGKQTAFF
.,.,TRBJ2-7,12,TRBV5-1,TGCGCCAGCAGCTTAAGCGAGTCTATGCAGTACTTC,CASSLSESMQYF
.,TRBD1,TRBJ2-1,17,TRBV5-1,TGCGCCAGCAGCCCTGAATTTGGGACAGGGGCCAACAATGAGCAGTTCTTC,CASSPEFGTGANNEQFF
.,.,TRBJ1-1,14,TRBV5-6,TGTGCCAGCAGCTTGGGAGAGTCGAACACTGAAGCTTTCTTT,CASSLGESNTEAFF
few,.,TRBJ2-5,14,TRBV2,TGTGCCAGCAGTGTTGACCTGGGGGGAGAGACCCAGTACTTC,CASSVDLGGETQYF
.,.,TRBJ2-1,13,TRBV7-9,TGTGCCAGCAGCTTAAAGATTTACAATGAGCAGTTCTTC,CASSLKIYNEQFF
.,.,TRBJ2-3,23,TRBV27,TGTGCCAGCAGTTCGTCTTTTGACGTTACCGTAGCTGATCGGCTATTTAGCACAGATACGCAGTATTTT,CASSSSFDVTVADRLFSTDTQYF
.,.,TRBJ1-2,15,TRBV27,TGTGCCAGCAGTTTGGTAGGGAACTCAATCTATGGCTACACCTTC,CASSLVGNSIYGYTF
.,TRBD1,TRBJ1-2,14,TRBV5-1,TGCGCCAGCAGCTTGTCTACAGGGGGCGATGGCTACACCTTC,CASSLSTGGDGYTF
.,.,TRBJ2-7,14,TRBV7-9,TGTGCCAGCAGCCCCAAACAGGGTTCCTACGAGCAGTACTTC,CASSPKQGSYEQYF
.,.,TRBJ2-2,14,TRBV30,TGTGCCTGGGTGAAGGGCGCGGTTACCGGGGAGCTGTTTTTT,CAWVKGAVTGELFF
.,TRBD2,TRBJ2-1,17,TRBV28,TGTGCCAGCAGTTCACAAGTCGGGGGGGTCGGTTACAATGAGCAGTTCTTC,CASSSQVGGVGYNEQFF
.,.,TRBJ2-1,13,TRBV28,TGTGCCAGCAGCCTCGACAGACGAGATGAGCAGTTCTTC,CASSLDRRDEQFF
.,.,TRBJ1-2,14,TRBV19,TGTGCCAGTAGTACAGGGCTGATAAACTATGGCTACACCTTC,CASSTGLINYGYTF
.,TRBD1,TRBJ1-6,17,TRBV15,TGTGCCACCAGCAGAGGTTGGCAGGGGGTATCGGATTCACCCCTCCACTTT,CATSRGWQGVSDSPLHF
.,.,TRBJ2-5,15,TRBV19,TGTGCCAGTAGTATTAGGGACTGGGAAGAAGAGACCCAGTACTTC,CASSIRDWEEETQYF
once,TRBD1,TRBJ1-6,17,TRBV27,TGTGCCAGCAGATATTTTCAACAGGGGGGATTCAGTTCACCCCTCCACTTT,CASRYFQQGGFSSPLHF
few,.,TRBJ1-5,15,TRBV6-5,TGTGCCAGCAGTTACTCGAAAAGGGGCGAACAGCCCCAGCATTTT,CASSYSKRGEQPQHF
.,.,TRBJ2-5,18,TRBV21-1,TGTGCCAGCAGCAAAGAGGGTCTAAGCGGGAGTATCCAAGAGACCCAGTACTTC,CASSKEGLSGSIQETQYF
.,TRBD2,TRBJ2-7,18,TRBV7-9,TGTGCCAGCAGCTTGATGAATGCTTATGGACTAGCAGATTACGAGCAGTACTTC,CASSLMNAYGLADYEQYF
.,.,TRBJ2-2,16,TRBV27,TGTGCCAGCAGCCCCCGGGACGGCGGCGACACCGGGGAGCTGTTTTTT,CASSPRDGGDTGELFF
once,TRBD2,TRBJ2-3,18,TRBV7-9,TGTGCCAGCAGCACGCACGGGACTAGCGGGAGTCTCCCAGATACGCAGTATTTT,CASSTHGTSGSLPDTQYF
.,TRBD2,TRBJ2-1,16,TRBV13,TGTGCCAGCAGCCCCGGGGGGACTAGTGGGGTCATTGAGCAGTTCTTC,CASSPGGTSGVIEQFF
few,.,TRBJ1-5,16,TRBV4-1,TGCGCCAGCAGCCAAGGGCAGGGATATAGCAATCAGCCCCAGCATTTT,CASSQGQGYSNQPQHF
.,.,TRBJ1-1,13,TRBV25-1,TGTGCCAGCAGTGATTTGGGGAACACTGAAGCTTTCTTT,CASSDLGNTEAFF
.,.,TRBJ2-1,15,TRBV4-3,TGCGCCAGCAGCCAAGTAGGGATCAGGGACGATGAGCAGTTCTTC,CASSQVGIRDDEQFF
.,TRBD2,TRBJ2-7,15,TRBV9,TGTGCCAGCAGCGTAGTGCCTAGCGGGACCAACGAGCAGTACTTC,CASSVVPSGTNEQYF
.,TRBD2,TRBJ2-7,21,TRBV4-1,TGCGCCAGCAGCCAGTTCTGGGGGGGACCGAGTAGGCACGTCAGTGGCTACGAGCAGTACTTC,CASSQFWGGPSRHVSGYEQYF
.,.,TRBJ1-5,14,TRBV28,TGTGCCAGCAGTTTGGTGACTGACCATCAGCCCCAGCATTTT,CASSLVTDHQPQHF